This T cell receptor (beta chain) was profiled in a study of human T cells and chemical hapten exposure. Study context: Across its roughly 24 weeks, the study gave patients weekly diphenylcyclopropenone doses to the scalp. Diagnoses of alopecia areata, totalis or universalis occurred in mostly female patients.

Specified time point: pre-sensitization, week 0. Treatment specified: therapeutic diphenylcyclopropenone sensitization with weekly scalp DPC. Unique molecular identifiers were linked by the library to individual cDNA molecules. Each CDR3 protein is one row after TCRdb ran MiXCR on the RACE reads. Among roughly 100,000 distinct CDR3 sequences listed, more than 10% were seen once. V shed 0 bases and J shed 0 bases, with 6 bases lying between them. This CDR3 region has 15 residues. This clonotype came up many times. Sequencing used whole blood, obtained in connection with sensitization to the hapten diphenylcyclopropenone (DPC). The chain links TRBV12-3 or TRBV12-4 to TRBJ2-1; a weak D match, TRBD2 (6 bases). This TCR was recovered from a woman in her 50s with alopecia areata. Some clones in this sample may be carry-over from other donors' samples. Here the CDR3 DNA reads TGTGCCAGCAGTTTAGCGGGGGGCTCCTACAATGAGCAGTTCTTC. It translates to CASSLAGGSYNEQFF.